The T cell receptor (beta chain) under discussion was sequenced for a study of blood T cell repertoires in COVID-19. The assay was immunoSEQ multiplex PCR, and TCRdb's table has in-frame clones only and misses some. The sample comprises approximately 170,000 clones, about four fifths of which are singletons, and approximately 11% rests with the top ten. The CDR3 totals 12 residues. Germline CDR1 and CDR2: MNHEY and SVGAGI. Trimming removed 4 bases from V and 0 bases from J, with 3 bases in between. The gene calls are TRBV6-5 and TRBJ1-2, with D unclear. Sequenced sample: peripheral blood. This clonotype was obtained from a man in his sixties with active or convalescent COVID-19. In DNA form, the CDR3 reads TGTGCCAGCAGTTCCACTAACTATGGCTACACCTTC. Protein: CASSSTNYGYTF.